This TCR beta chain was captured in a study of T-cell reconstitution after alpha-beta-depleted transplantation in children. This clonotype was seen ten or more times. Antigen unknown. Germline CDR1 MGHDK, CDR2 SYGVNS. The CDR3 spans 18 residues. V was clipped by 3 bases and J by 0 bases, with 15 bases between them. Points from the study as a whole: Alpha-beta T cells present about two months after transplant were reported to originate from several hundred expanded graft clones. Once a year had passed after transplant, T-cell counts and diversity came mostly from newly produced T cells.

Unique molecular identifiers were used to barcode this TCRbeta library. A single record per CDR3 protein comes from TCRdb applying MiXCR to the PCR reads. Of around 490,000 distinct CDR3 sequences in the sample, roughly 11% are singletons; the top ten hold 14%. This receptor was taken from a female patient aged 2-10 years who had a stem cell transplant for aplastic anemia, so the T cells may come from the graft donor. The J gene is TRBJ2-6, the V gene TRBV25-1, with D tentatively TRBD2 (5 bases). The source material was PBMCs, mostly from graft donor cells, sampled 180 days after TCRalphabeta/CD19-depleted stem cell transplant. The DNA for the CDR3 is TGTGCCAGCAGTGATAGGGTGAGGGCGACCTCTGGGGCCAACGTCCTGACTTTC. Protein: CASSDRVRATSGANVLTF. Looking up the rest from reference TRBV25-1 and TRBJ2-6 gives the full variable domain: EADIYQTPRYLVIGTGKKITLECSQTMGHDKMYWYQQDPGMELHLIHYSYGVNSTEKGDLSSESTVSRIRTEHFPLTLESARPSHTSQYLCASSDRVRATSGANVLTFGAGSRLTVL.